This T cell receptor beta chain is drawn from a study of blood T cells in healthy people across ages. This clonotype came up a few times. This CDR3 contains 14 residues. The germline V gene has CDR1 MNHEY and CDR2 SVGAGI. V lost 6 bases to trimming and J lost 5 bases, with 16 bases between them. Alongside a J-beta primer mix, a sample-barcoded 5' primer served in a second PCR lasting about 7 to 11 cycles. TCRdb re-analysed the 5' RACE reads in MiXCR, keeping a single row per CDR3 protein. The table lists some 940,000 distinct CDR3 sequences, 25% to 35% of them singletons. Total RNA extracted from each sample amounted to at least 5.5 micrograms. The same specimen was also included in a second study, on T cells of mothers and their children. According to that study: At a rate of 1.5 ug per 15 ul, cDNA synthesis received all of the extracted RNA. Not a single persistent microchimeric T cell clone was detected.

Input material: blood. This receptor was obtained from a woman in her forties in good health. The rearrangement uses TRBV6-5 and TRBJ2-5; TRBD2 might be the D (6 bases). Here the CDR3 reads CASRLWAGRETQYF. CDR3 coding DNA: TGTGCCAGCAGGCTCTGGGCGGGAAGGGAGACCCAGTACTTC.